These 18 T cell receptor beta chains were all obtained from the same sample, sequenced in a study of blood T cell repertoires in COVID-19. Generated by immunoSEQ multiplex PCR, the TCRdb table keeps only in-frame clones and is missing some. The sample has around 170,000 clones, around 82% seen once. The sample comprised peripheral blood. The receptor source for this set is a man between 18 and 35 years old with active or convalescent COVID-19.

V gene TRBV9 combines with J gene TRBJ1-6; TRBD1 matches 9 bases. Looked up from germline, CDR1 is SGDLS and CDR2 is YYNGEE. This CDR3 has 16 amino acids. J lost 4 bases, V lost 4 bases, and 6 bases had no gene match. CDR3 coding DNA: TGTGCCAGCAGCATCGGACAGGGGAGGTATAATTCACCCCTCCACTTT. As protein: CASSIGQGRYNSPLHF.

The chain links TRBV9 to TRBJ1-2; D uncertain. CDR1 and CDR2 (germline): SGDLS, YYNGEE. Trimming cost V 0 bases and J 2 bases, with 11 bases left between them. The CDR3 spans 15 residues. CDR3 sequence: CASSVAWAENYGYTF. The CDR3 DNA is TGTGCCAGCAGCGTAGCCTGGGCTGAGAACTATGGCTACACCTTC.

V is TRBV28 and J is TRBJ1-5; weak D call: TRBD1 (6 bases). This CDR3 has 16 amino acids. Trimming shortened V by 6 bases and J by 0 bases, and 15 bases separated the two germline ends. CDR1 MDHEN and CDR2 SYDVKM come from the germline V gene. In nucleotides, the CDR3 is TGTGCCAGCAGAGAAACCGGGACACTTAGCAATCAGCCCCAGCATTTT. Translated: CASRETGTLSNQPQHF.

This clone was recorded once. The genes are TRBV27 and TRBJ1-3; TRBD1 matches at 9 bases. The CDR3 is 18 amino acids. V lost 4 bases to trimming and J lost 0 bases; unmatched junction nucleotides: 10. The V gene's germline CDR1 is MNHEY and CDR2 SMNVEV (reference sequence). CDR3 sequence: CASSSPDRGFSSGNTIYF. Here the CDR3 DNA reads TGTGCCAGCAGTTCCCCGGACAGGGGATTCAGCTCTGGAAACACCATATATTTT.

This clone was detected only once. This chain uses TRBV19 with TRBJ2-7, with 7 bases fitting TRBD1. The CDR3 is 14 amino acids. J lost 2 bases, V lost 4 bases, and 5 bases had no gene match. Germline lookup yields CDR1 LNHDA and CDR2 SQIVND (reference sequence). The CDR3 coding sequence is TGTGCCAGTAGTACCGACAGGGCGCCCTACGAGCAGTACTTC. Protein: CASSTDRAPYEQYF.

The rearrangement links TRBV20-1 to TRBJ2-4, with D possibly TRBD1 on 5 matching bases. In germline, CDR1 is DFQATT, CDR2 SNEGSKA (reference sequence). The CDR3 sequence is 11 residues long. Trimming left V 0 bases short and J 12 bases short, with 9 bases between. CDR3 region: CSARDHRTQYF. The CDR3, as DNA: TGCAGTGCTAGAGATCACAGGACTCAGTACTTC.

The chain carries TRBV28 and TRBJ2-1; 11 nucleotides align to TRBD2. The germline V gene has CDR1 MDHEN and CDR2 SYDVKM. Unmatched junction bases numbered 9, after V lost 5 bases and J lost 9 bases. CDR3 length: 15 residues. The DNA of the CDR3 is TGTGCCAGCAGTCAAATAGCGGGGGGGGTTATTGAGCAGTTCTTC. Its translation: CASSQIAGGVIEQFF.

This chain links TRBV3-1 (or the pseudogene TRBV3-2) with TRBJ2-7; D unresolved. The CDR3 consists of 15 residues. Germline CDR1 reads LGHDT; CDR2 reads YNNKEL (reference sequence). V was pared by 4 bases and J by 0 bases, with 13 bases between. This CDR3 is CASSPRLRSSYEQYF. As DNA, the CDR3 is TGTGCCAGCAGCCCCCGTCTGCGGTCCTCCTACGAGCAGTACTTC.

The chain joins TRBV29-1 to TRBJ2-1; tentatively, D is TRBD1 (5 bases). The CDR3 sequence is 14 residues long. Trimming stripped 2 bases from V and 5 bases from J, with 13 bases between. Germline-derived CDR1 and CDR2 are SQVTM and ANQGSEA. Here the CDR3 reads CSVERTSNHNEQFF. Written as DNA, the CDR3 is TGCAGCGTTGAAAGGACAAGTAACCACAATGAGCAGTTCTTC.

The chain recombines TRBV5-1 with TRBJ2-5, with 12 bases fitting TRBD2. The trim removed 0 bases at V and 2 bases at J, leaving 8 bases unmatched. Germline V gene lookup returns CDR1 SGHRS and CDR2 YFSETQ. The CDR3 length is 18 residues. The CDR3 protein is CASSLGGRTSGTQETQYF. For the CDR3, the DNA is TGCGCCAGCAGCTTGGGCGGGAGGACTAGCGGGACTCAAGAGACCCAGTACTTC.

The chain couples TRBV5-4 to TRBJ1-4, with 8 nucleotides matching TRBD1. Germline V gene data show CDR1 as SGHNT and CDR2 as YYREEE (reference sequence). The CDR3 runs 16 residues. Trimming removed 4 bases from V and 2 bases from J; junction bases left unmatched: 7. The CDR3 sequence is CASSGGQAATNEKLFF. CDR3 in DNA: TGTGCCAGCAGCGGGGGACAGGCGGCGACTAATGAAAAACTGTTTTTT. The whole variable domain, filled in from reference TRBV5-4 and TRBJ1-4, reads ETGVTQSPTHLIKTRGQQVTLRCSSQSGHNTVSWYQQALGQGPQFIFQYYREEENGRGNFPPRFSGLQFPNYSSELNVNALELDDSALYLCASSGGQAATNEKLFFGSGTQLSVL.

This sequence joins TRBV29-1 and TRBJ2-1, with 13 nucleotides matching TRBD2. Germline V lookup: CDR1 SQVTM, CDR2 ANQGSEA. Trimming at V came to 3 bases and at J to 7 bases, leaving 9 bases not matched to a gene. The CDR3 sequence is 16 residues long. This CDR3 is CSVERTSGSGANEQFF. The CDR3 DNA sequence: TGCAGCGTTGAGAGGACTAGCGGGAGTGGGGCTAATGAGCAGTTCTTC.

CDR3 in DNA: TGTGCCATCAGTAACCGGGGGGACTTGGGATACGAGCAGTACTTC. Its translation is CAISNRGDLGYEQYF. This rearrangement joins TRBV10-3 to TRBJ2-7; TRBD2 aligns across 7 bases. V gave up 5 bases and J gave up 4 bases; unmatched junction bases: 11. Germline CDR1 reads ENHRY; CDR2 reads SYGVKD. The CDR3 loop spans 15 amino acids.

This chain joins TRBV2 and TRBJ2-7; TRBD1 agrees at 8 bases. Germline V lookup: CDR1 SNHLY, CDR2 FYNNEI. The ends lost 6 bases at V and 3 bases at J; junction bases unmatched: 4. The CDR3 is 13 amino acids. In DNA, the CDR3 is TGTGCCAGCAGACCGACAGGGGTCTACGAGCAGTACTTC. It specifies CASRPTGVYEQYF.

The J gene is TRBJ1-2, the V gene TRBV19; no clear D gene. The CDR3 is 12 residues long. The germline V and J ends were trimmed by 7 bases and 8 bases, with 14 bases remaining between them. Germline loops: CDR1 LNHDA, CDR2 SQIVND (reference sequence). CDR3 region: CASNWSPGGYTF. As DNA, the CDR3 is TGTGCCAGTAATTGGAGCCCTGGAGGCTACACCTTC.

This clone was recorded only once. J is TRBJ2-1 and V is TRBV6-5, with 9 bases identical to TRBD2. The CDR3 contains 15 residues. The J segment lost 4 bases and the V segment lost 8 bases, leaving 9 bases of the junction unmatched. Looked up from germline, CDR1 is MNHEY and CDR2 is SVGAGI. The CDR3 region has the DNA TGTGCCAGCCACCCGCGGGGGGGACTATACAATGAGCAGTTCTTC. It yields the protein CASHPRGGLYNEQFF.

The chain is built from TRBV5-6 and TRBJ1-1; D is perhaps TRBD1 (5 bases). The germline CDR1 and CDR2 sequences are SGHDT and YYEEEE. This CDR3 has 15 amino acids. Deletions cut 0 bases from V and 1 base from J, with 10 bases between. The CDR3 loop is CASSLAGLQNTEAFF. The CDR3, as DNA: TGTGCCAGCAGCTTGGCGGGACTGCAGAACACTGAAGCTTTCTTT. The full variable domain, with the rest looked up from reference TRBV5-6 and TRBJ1-1, is DAGVTQSPTHLIKTRGQQVTLRCSPKSGHDTVSWYQQALGQGPQFIFQYYEEEERQRGNFPDRFSGHQFPNYSSELNVNALLLGDSALYLCASSLAGLQNTEAFFGQGTRLTVV.

The chain joins TRBV15 to TRBJ1-5; D possibly corresponds to TRBD1 (5 bases). The ends were cut back, 0 bases at V and 7 bases at J, with 16 bases in the middle. Germline V gene sequence: CDR1 LNHNV, CDR2 YYDKDF (reference sequence). The CDR3 spans 16 residues. The CDR3 reads CATSRDGRAGLQPQHF. CDR3 coding DNA: TGTGCCACCAGCAGAGATGGAAGGGCAGGGCTGCAGCCCCAGCATTTT.